These 17 T cell receptor beta chains came from one sample sequenced in a study of response to subunit inactivated influenza vaccine. TCRdb processed the RT-PCR reads anew with MiXCR; each CDR3 protein has one entry. The repertoire holds approximately 680,000 distinct CDR3 sequences, with about 15% as singletons. Sequencing was performed on PBMCs from blood, taken 11 to 12 days after vaccination. The receptor set was obtained from a man in his fifties or sixties who received an inactivated influenza vaccine.

The V gene is TRBV11-1, the J gene TRBJ1-4, with 8 bases identical to TRBD1. V gave up 5 bases and J gave up 8 bases; unmatched junction bases: 7. Germline V gives CDR1 SGHAT, CDR2 FQDESV (reference sequence). The CDR3 has 14 residues. The CDR3, as DNA: TGTGCCAGCAGCGCCTTCCGGACAGGGGAAAAACTGTTTTTT. Translation: CASSAFRTGEKLFF.

V is TRBV7-8 and J is TRBJ2-1; the match to TRBD1 covers 9 bases. From germline, CDR1 is SGHVS and CDR2 FQNEAQ. The CDR3 runs 15 residues. The trim removed 5 bases at V and 4 bases at J, leaving 6 bases unmatched. The CDR3 DNA is TGTGCCAGCAGCGCGCGGGACAGGGCATACAATGAGCAGTTCTTC. As protein: CASSARDRAYNEQFF. The complete variable domain, with remaining parts taken from reference TRBV7-8 and TRBJ2-1, reads GAGVSQSPRYKVAKRGQDVALRCDPISGHVSLFWYQQALGQGPEFLTYFQNEAQLDKSGLPSDRFFAERPEGSVSTLKIQRTQQEDSAVYLCASSARDRAYNEQFFGPGTRLTVL.

This clonotype was counted only a few times. The junction and the germline gene differ at one end; a read error may be behind it. The chain employs TRBV5-1 and TRBJ2-5; no firm D call. This CDR3 is built from 12 residues. Germline V CDR1 and CDR2: SGHRS, YFSETQ. The CDR3 loop is CASSLEDPTKYF. DNA for the CDR3: TGCGCCAGCAGCTTGGAGGACCCGACCAAGTACTTC.

This chain's CDR3 is CSVEAKTGTDTQYF. CDR3 in DNA: TGCAGCGTTGAAGCCAAGACTGGTACAGATACGCAGTATTTT. V usage is TRBV29-1 and J usage is TRBJ2-3; D is unresolved. V shed 1 base and J shed 3 bases, with 11 bases lying between them. This CDR3 contains 14 residues. CDR1 and CDR2 (germline): SQVTM, ANQGSEA.

The chain employs TRBV5-1 and TRBJ2-7, with D perhaps TRBD2 (7 bases). The CDR3 length is 14 residues. Germline V gene sequence: CDR1 SGHRS, CDR2 YFSETQ. Deletions cut 4 bases from V and 3 bases from J, with 14 bases between. CDR3 in DNA: TGCGCCAGCAGCATAAAGGGGGGGAACTACGAGCAGTACTTC. Its protein product is CASSIKGGNYEQYF.

Concerning this clonotype itself: A junction end diverges from the germline sequence, so it may reflect a read error. The chain has TRBV12-3 or TRBV12-4 and TRBJ1-1, with a tentative D call TRBD1 (6 bases). The CDR3 extends over 15 amino acids. The CDR3 sequence is CASSLEQGWVTEAFF. The CDR3, as DNA: TGTGCCAGCAGCTTAGAACAGGGTTGGGTCACTGAAGCTTTCTTT.

A few counts support this clonotype. V gene TRBV18 combines with J gene TRBJ2-6; 7 bases map to TRBD1. Germline V gene lookup returns CDR1 KGHSH and CDR2 LQKENI. Trimming at V came to 2 bases and at J to 0 bases, leaving 10 bases not matched to a gene. The CDR3 is made up of 19 amino acids. CDR3 in amino acids: CASSPIRDSTPSGANVLTF. The CDR3 coding sequence is TGTGCCAGCTCACCAATCCGGGACAGCACCCCCTCTGGGGCCAACGTCCTGACTTTC.

A few counts support this clonotype. The rearrangement uses TRBV12-3 or TRBV12-4 and TRBJ1-5; perhaps TRBD1 as D (5 bases). This CDR3 contains 15 residues. With 5 bases removed from V and 0 bases from J, the gap between germline ends came to 11 bases. The CDR3 DNA is TGTGCCAGCAGTCCCAGGGAAGATAGCAATCAGCCCCAGCATTTT. This codes for CASSPREDSNQPQHF.

This clonotype was detected ten times or more. This chain links TRBV18 with TRBJ1-6; 7 nucleotides line up with TRBD1. Germline-derived CDR1 and CDR2 are KGHSH and LQKENI. The CDR3 covers 13 residues. V trimming: 8 bases; J trimming: 7 bases; junction bases outside the gene matches: 5. As DNA, the CDR3 is TGTGCCAGCAGCCCAGGGGGAAATTCACCCCTCCACTTT. As protein: CASSPGGNSPLHF. The variable domain in full, completed from reference TRBV18 and TRBJ1-6, reads NAGVMQNPRHLVRRRGQEARLRCSPMKGHSHVYWYRQLPEEGLKFMVYLQKENIIDESGMPKERFSAEFPKEGPSILRIQQVVRGDSAAYFCASSPGGNSPLHFGNGTRLTVT.

The CDR3 region is CASSLFRGYEQYF. CDR3 bases: TGTGCCAGCAGCTTATTCCGAGGCTACGAGCAGTACTTC. The chain carries TRBV7-2 and TRBJ2-7; D remains ambiguous. The CDR3 sequence is 13 residues long. Deletions cut 2 bases from V and 3 bases from J, with 8 bases between. Germline loops: CDR1 SGHTA, CDR2 FQGNSA.

This clonotype has only a few counts. The rearrangement joins TRBV5-6 to TRBJ1-1; D is unresolved. In germline, CDR1 is SGHDT, CDR2 YYEEEE. The CDR3 totals 13 residues. Trimming pared 0 bases from V and 6 bases from J, leaving 9 bases between. The CDR3 sequence: CASSLEDGPEAFF. CDR3 DNA sequence: TGTGCCAGCAGCTTGGAGGATGGTCCTGAAGCTTTCTTT. The full variable domain, completed using reference TRBV5-6 and TRBJ1-1, is DAGVTQSPTHLIKTRGQQVTLRCSPKSGHDTVSWYQQALGQGPQFIFQYYEEEERQRGNFPDRFSGHQFPNYSSELNVNALLLGDSALYLCASSLEDGPEAFFGQGTRLTVV.

The chain links TRBV5-6 to TRBJ2-3; D is ambiguous. The CDR3 length is 12 residues. CDR1 is SGHDT, CDR2 YYEEEE, per germline. V was shortened by 6 bases and J by 5 bases, with 10 bases between the two germline ends. As DNA, the CDR3 is TGTGCCAGCACCTTTTCGGGAGATACGCAGTATTTT. Translated: CASTFSGDTQYF.

The chain employs TRBV6-2 or TRBV6-3 and TRBJ1-2; D is ambiguous. V was clipped by 7 bases and J by 4 bases, with 22 bases between them. The germline V gene has CDR1 MNHEY and CDR2 SVGEGT. The CDR3 sequence is 16 residues long. CDR3 in DNA: TGTGCCAGCACCCTCAGTGGCACGGACGTCTCCTATGGCTACACCTTC. Its protein product is CASTLSGTDVSYGYTF.

CDR3 coding DNA: TGTGCCTGGAGTGTATCAGGGCCCGAGCAGTACTTC. Translation gives CAWSVSGPEQYF. The chain employs TRBV30 and TRBJ2-7; TRBD1 is a possible D gene (5 bases). Looked up from germline, CDR1 is GTSNPN and CDR2 is SVGIG (reference sequence). This CDR3 has 12 residues. The V end was cut by 0 bases, the J end by 6 bases, with 9 bases between.

The gene calls are TRBV10-3 and TRBJ2-1; 13 bases are a match to TRBD2. CDR3 length equals 15 residues. Unmatched junction bases numbered 6, after V lost 8 bases and J lost 5 bases. The germline gives CDR1 ENHRY, CDR2 SYGVKD. The CDR3 sequence: CAISLAGGQDNEQFF. The CDR3 DNA reads as TGTGCCATCTCACTAGCGGGAGGGCAAGACAATGAGCAGTTCTTC.

The chain combines TRBV6-1 with TRBJ1-5; TRBD1 agrees at 9 bases. Trimming at V came to 7 bases and at J to 4 bases, leaving 11 bases not matched to a gene. The CDR3 has 16 amino acids. Germline V gives CDR1 MNHNS, CDR2 SASEGT. CDR3 region: CASNKFSGQGNQPQHF. The CDR3 DNA is TGTGCCAGCAATAAGTTTTCCGGACAGGGGAATCAGCCCCAGCATTTT.

This clonotype has more than one count but fewer than ten. The chain uses TRBV7-2 and TRBJ2-5, with D perhaps matching TRBD1 (6 bases). The CDR3 is made up of 13 amino acids. V shed 5 bases and J shed 5 bases, with 12 bases lying between them. Germline CDR1 reads SGHTA; CDR2 reads FQGNSA. The CDR3 loop is CASSPLQGETQYF. CDR3 DNA: TGTGCCAGCAGCCCCCTTCAGGGGGAGACCCAGTACTTC.